The 28 T cell receptor beta chains below were found in one sample sequenced in a study of patients and donors after allogeneic stem cell transplantation. Via MiXCR, TCRdb re-called the RT-PCR reads, giving one row per CDR3 protein. The sample includes 400,000 to 500,000 distinct CDR3 sequences, under 20% of them seen just once. Sequenced material: blood, either unsorted or a sorted T cell fraction (not recorded which). The receptors here all came from a human donor who was either an allogeneic HSCT recipient or a stem cell or donor lymphocyte infusion donor (not recorded which). It is not recorded whose cells these are; they may come from a transplant donor.

The rearrangement joins TRBV20-1 to TRBJ2-3; TRBD2 agrees at 7 bases. Germline-derived CDR1 and CDR2 are DFQATT and SNEGSKA (reference sequence). The CDR3 length is 14 residues. Germline trimming cut 0 bases from V and 4 bases from J; bases unmatched to any gene: 4. CDR3 bases: TGCAGTGCTAGAGATGTTCGGGAGGCAGATACGCAGTATTTT. Protein product: CSARDVREADTQYF.

This rearrangement joins TRBV29-1 to TRBJ1-1; D is perhaps TRBD1 (6 bases). Germline V gene data show CDR1 as SQVTM and CDR2 as ANQGSEA. The V end was cut by 7 bases, the J end by 2 bases, with 14 bases between. The CDR3 length is 13 residues. The CDR3, as DNA: TGCAGCGGCCGTCACAGGGAAAACACTGAAGCTTTCTTT. This translates into CSGRHRENTEAFF.

This chain connects TRBV7-6 to TRBJ2-1, with no clear D. V lost 5 bases to trimming and J lost 10 bases, with 21 bases between them. Germline loops: CDR1 SGHVS, CDR2 FNYEAQ. The CDR3 covers 15 residues. CDR3 in DNA: TGTGCCAGCAGCCCCCGAACCCTTTTTGTAGGCGAGCAGTTCTTC. Protein product: CASSPRTLFVGEQFF.

CDR3 region: CASSKKQGVQNIQYF. The CDR3 bases are TGTGCCAGCAGTAAAAAACAGGGGGTCCAAAACATTCAGTACTTC. The chain recombines TRBV27 with TRBJ2-4; 8 positions agree with TRBD1. Germline CDR1 reads MNHEY; CDR2 reads SMNVEV (reference sequence). V gave up 5 bases and J gave up 5 bases; unmatched junction bases: 8. The length of the CDR3 is 15 residues.

The rearrangement uses TRBV5-5 and TRBJ1-1; D is uncertain. The CDR3 is 16 residues long. Germline lookup yields CDR1 SGHKS and CDR2 YYEKEE (reference sequence). With 0 bases removed from V and 1 base from J, the gap between germline ends came to 13 bases. CDR3 nucleotide sequence: TGTGCCAGCAGCTTGGAGCAAGGCCCAGGGAACACTGAAGCTTTCTTT. Amino acid sequence: CASSLEQGPGNTEAFF.

J is TRBJ2-3 and V is TRBV4-1; D not resolved. The V and J ends lost 2 bases and 1 base respectively, with 13 bases between them. From germline, CDR1 is MGHRA and CDR2 YSYEKL. This CDR3 has 16 residues. The CDR3 sequence is CASSQSQARGTDTQYF. The CDR3 coding sequence is TGCGCCAGCAGCCAATCCCAGGCCCGGGGCACAGATACGCAGTATTTT.

To note about this clonotype: Its ends do not fully match the called genes, so a read error is possible. CDR3 loop: CASSEDRVRSPLHF. In nucleotides, the CDR3 is TGTGCCAGCAGCGAAGACAGGGTCCGTTCACCCCTCCACTTT. J is TRBJ1-6 and V is TRBV2; 7 bases map to TRBD1. Germline CDR1 and CDR2: SNHLY and FYNNEI. The CDR3 runs to 14 residues.

This clonotype has ten or more counts. The gene calls are TRBV21-1 and TRBJ1-1; TRBD1, the table's D call, was not compared with the DNA. TRBV21-1 constitutes a pseudogene. CDR3 length: 15 residues. CDR3: CASSVYRRLNTEAFF. In nucleotides, the CDR3 is TGTGCCAGCAGCGTATACAGGAGATTAAACACTGAAGCTTTCTTT.

This chain's CDR3 is CASSLPTSGGGEQFF. The CDR3 DNA reads TGTGCCAGCAGCTTACCGACTAGCGGGGGGGGTGAGCAGTTCTTC. J is TRBJ2-1 and V is TRBV7-6; 14 bases agree with TRBD2. The length of the CDR3 is 15 residues. V shed 2 bases and J 9 bases; nucleotides not matched to a gene: 3. Germline CDR1 reads SGHVS; CDR2 reads FNYEAQ.

The chain combines TRBV9 with TRBJ2-5; unclear D gene. In germline, CDR1 is SGDLS, CDR2 YYNGEE. CDR3 length: 14 residues. Trimming took 0 bases from V and 0 from J, leaving 6 bases between them. CDR3 sequence reads: CASSVGQYQETQYF. In DNA, the CDR3 is TGTGCCAGCAGCGTAGGACAATACCAAGAGACCCAGTACTTC.

DNA of the CDR3: TGTGCCAGCAGCCCGGGACCTGGCAACGGCGATACGCAGTATTTT. It specifies CASSPGPGNGDTQYF. The chain couples TRBV7-3 to TRBJ2-3; D may correspond to TRBD1 or TRBD2 (5 bases each). V shed 5 bases and J shed 6 bases, with 18 bases lying between them. This CDR3 contains 15 residues. The germline V gene encodes CDR1 SGHTA and CDR2 FQGTGA.

This clonotype was found a few times. The CDR3 region is CASSGKQGAHYEQYF. The DNA of the CDR3 is TGTGCCAGCAGCGGGAAACAGGGGGCCCACTACGAGCAGTACTTC. The chain combines TRBV5-6 with TRBJ2-7; 9 bases align to TRBD1. Germline V gene sequence: CDR1 SGHDT, CDR2 YYEEEE. J was trimmed by 3 bases and V by 4 bases; bases with no gene match: 8. The CDR3 is 15 amino acids.

This clonotype turned up a few times. The rearrangement uses TRBV19 and TRBJ2-7; 7 nucleotides match TRBD2. The CDR3 runs 14 residues. Germline CDR1 and CDR2: LNHDA and SQIVND (reference sequence). With V trimmed by 5 bases and J by 3 bases, 7 bases remained unmatched. The DNA for the CDR3 is TGTGCCAGTAGTTGGGCCCTAGCGGACTACGAGCAGTACTTC. This encodes CASSWALADYEQYF. The full variable domain, rest sourced from reference TRBV19 and TRBJ2-7, is DGGITQSPKYLFRKEGQNVTLSCEQNLNHDAMYWYRQDPGQGLRLIYYSQIVNDFQKGDIAEGYSVSREKKESFPLTVTSAQKNPTAFYLCASSWALADYEQYFGPGTRLTVT.

This rearrangement joins TRBV10-3 to TRBJ1-1; tentatively, D is TRBD1 (5 bases). Trimming took 4 bases from V and 2 from J, leaving 8 bases between them. This CDR3 region has 13 residues. Germline-derived CDR1 and CDR2 are ENHRY and SYGVKD. DNA of the CDR3: TGTGCCATCAGTGTGGACACTAACACTGAAGCTTTCTTT. It yields the protein CAISVDTNTEAFF.

V and J are TRBV2 and TRBJ2-2, with D perhaps TRBD2 (6 bases). The V gene lost 6 bases and the J gene lost 8 bases, with 16 bases spanning the gap. In germline, CDR1 is SNHLY, CDR2 FYNNEI. This CDR3 contains 14 residues. DNA of the CDR3: TGTGCCAGCAGCGCGGGACCTACCAATGGGGAGCTGTTTTTT. Amino acids: CASSAGPTNGELFF.

There are a few counts of this clonotype. The V and J genes are TRBV9 and TRBJ2-7; D remains unclear. CDR1 and CDR2 from the germline V gene are SGDLS and YYNGEE. The CDR3 is made up of 13 amino acids. V was pared by 4 bases and J by 4 bases, with 12 bases between. The CDR3 DNA reads TGTGCCAGCAGCTTAACGCCCGGGTACGAGCAGTACTTC. Its translation is CASSLTPGYEQYF. Together with reference TRBV9 and TRBJ2-7, the CDR3 gives the full variable domain: DSGVTQTPKHLITATGQRVTLRCSPRSGDLSVYWYQQSLDQGLQFLIQYYNGEERAKGNILERFSAQQFPDLHSELNLSSLELGDSALYFCASSLTPGYEQYFGPGTRLTVT.

The gene calls are TRBV6-5 and TRBJ1-5, with D hard to call. Trimming removed 0 bases at V and 7 bases at J, with 7 bases between. This CDR3 is built from 13 residues. Germline V gives CDR1 MNHEY, CDR2 SVGAGI. CDR3 loop: CASSYSQNQPQHF. The CDR3 DNA reads as TGTGCCAGCAGTTACTCCCAAAACCAGCCCCAGCATTTT.

Turning to this clonotype: With a much larger clone just one base away, this may be a read error. This chain connects TRBV7-3 to TRBJ2-1; D is undetermined. Trimming stripped 4 bases from V and 4 bases from J, with 5 bases between. This CDR3 contains 12 residues. Germline CDR1 and CDR2: SGHTA and FQGTGA. The CDR3, as DNA: TGTGCCAGCAGCTCCCAGTACAATGAGCAGTTCTTC. As protein: CASSSQYNEQFF.

A few counts support this clonotype. J is TRBJ2-5 and V is TRBV12-3 or TRBV12-4; 13 nucleotides align to TRBD2. There are 15 residues in the CDR3. V was pared by 6 bases and J by 3 bases, with 4 bases of the junction left unmatched. CDR3 sequence reads: CASRRTSGGEETQYF. CDR3 bases: TGTGCCAGCAGACGGACTAGCGGGGGAGAAGAGACCCAGTACTTC.

The chain has TRBV19 and TRBJ2-7; 9 bases are a match to TRBD1. The CDR3 spans 14 residues. Unmatched junction bases numbered 7, after V lost 7 bases and J lost 3 bases. Germline lookup yields CDR1 LNHDA and CDR2 SQIVND (reference sequence). CDR3 sequence: CASTKDRGDYEQYF. The CDR3 region has the DNA TGTGCCAGTACTAAGGACAGGGGAGACTACGAGCAGTACTTC.

This clonotype turned up a few times. This rearrangement joins TRBV5-1 to TRBJ2-5; D is ambiguous. This CDR3 has 13 residues. V was shortened by 0 bases and J by 2 bases, with 5 bases between the two germline ends. CDR1 is SGHRS, CDR2 YFSETQ, per germline. CDR3 in DNA: TGCGCCAGCAGCTTGGATGGACAAGAGACCCAGTACTTC. It translates to CASSLDGQETQYF.

The chain has TRBV7-3 and TRBJ1-4; D is unresolved. Germline lookup yields CDR1 SGHTA and CDR2 FQGTGA. Trimming removed 9 bases from V and 8 bases from J, with 16 bases in between. The CDR3 sequence is 13 residues long. The CDR3, as DNA: TGTGCCAGGGGCCGGACGGGGTACGAAAAACTGTTTTTT. Residues: CARGRTGYEKLFF.

This clonotype was detected a few times. This chain joins TRBV3-1 and TRBJ1-5; tentative D call: TRBD1 (5 bases). The V end lost 3 bases, the J end lost 10 bases, and 10 bases lay between the germline ends. Germline-derived CDR1 and CDR2 are LGHDT and YNNKEL (reference sequence). This CDR3 comprises 12 residues. The CDR3 sequence is CASSQGDSPQHF. In DNA form, the CDR3 reads TGTGCCAGCAGCCAGGGAGACAGTCCCCAGCATTTT.

The V and J genes are TRBV30 and TRBJ2-2; the D gene could be TRBD1 or TRBD2 (6 bases each). Germline V gives CDR1 GTSNPN, CDR2 SVGIG (reference sequence). V was clipped by 0 bases and J by 6 bases, with 8 bases between them. This CDR3 contains 13 residues. The CDR3 bases are TGTGCCTGGAGTGTAGGGGGGCCCGGGGAGCTGTTTTTT. Protein product: CAWSVGGPGELFF. The full variable domain, its missing parts supplied by reference TRBV30 and TRBJ2-2, is SQTIHQWPATLVQPVGSPLSLECTVEGTSNPNLYWYRQAAGRGLQLLFYSVGIGQISSEVPQNLSASRPQDRQFILSSKKLLLSDSGFYLCAWSVGGPGELFFGEGSRLTVL.

V gene TRBV24-1 combines with J gene TRBJ2-5; D ambiguous. Trimming shortened V by 2 bases and J by 4 bases, and 4 bases separated the two germline ends. This CDR3 region has 12 residues. Germline-derived CDR1 and CDR2 are KGHDR and SFDVKD. This CDR3 reads CATSDSGETQYF. CDR3 in DNA: TGTGCCACCAGTGATTCGGGAGAGACCCAGTACTTC.

There are many counts of this clonotype. The chain joins TRBV2 to TRBJ2-7, with D possibly TRBD2 on 7 matching bases. CDR1 SNHLY and CDR2 FYNNEI come from the germline V gene. The CDR3 extends over 16 amino acids. V gave up 10 bases and J gave up 1 base, with 23 bases separating them. The CDR3 spells CANRGGPGRTSYEQYF. CDR3 DNA: TGTGCCAATAGGGGGGGTCCGGGACGTACGTCCTACGAGCAGTACTTC.

There are a few counts of this clonotype. A read error may produce the germline difference seen at one junction end. The chain carries TRBV10-3 and TRBJ2-7; 10 bases fit TRBD2. The CDR3 runs to 11 residues. Germline lookup yields CDR1 ENHRY and CDR2 SYGVKD. The chain's CDR3 is CVAGGPYEQYF. CDR3 DNA: TGCGTAGCGGGGGGACCCTACGAGCAGTACTTC.

This clonotype was detected a few times. The J gene is TRBJ1-4, the V gene TRBV20-1; D uncertain. V lost 4 bases to trimming and J lost 8 bases, with 11 bases between them. This CDR3 region has 12 residues. CDR1 and CDR2 from the germline V gene are DFQATT and SNEGSKA (reference sequence). DNA for the CDR3: TGCAGTGCTATCCTCGAGTCGGAAAAACTGTTTTTT. It translates to CSAILESEKLFF.